The 5 T cell receptor beta chains below all came from one sample that was sequenced in a study of regulatory T cells in long-lasting Graves disease. Noted time point: newly diagnosed GD, antithyroid drugs for less than 3 months. Extracted PBMC RNA gave rise to the TCR library. CDR3-region Arm-PCR and iRepertoire HTBI primers produced the TCR beta libraries. One entry per CDR3 protein, called by TCRdb with MiXCR from the multiplex PCR reads. This sample yields 420,000 or so distinct CDR3 sequences, of which about 15% are seen a single time; less than 30% belongs to the top ten. These same records also appear under a second study, on T cells in Graves' hyperthyroidism and ophthalmopathy.

Here the sequenced sample was peripheral blood mononuclear cells (PBMCs), taken at new diagnosis, from a patient treated with antithyroid drugs. All receptors come from a woman younger than 30 with Graves disease.

In this sample, this clonotype turned up a few times. This sequence joins TRBV7-3 and TRBJ2-2; perhaps D is TRBD1 or TRBD2 (5 bases each). CDR1 and CDR2 (germline): SGHTA, FQGTGA. Trimming removed 4 bases at V and 5 bases at J, with 8 bases between. The CDR3 sequence is 13 residues long. CDR3 amino acids: CASSWDATGELFF. The CDR3 DNA is TGTGCCAGCAGCTGGGACGCGACCGGGGAGCTGTTTTTT.

This clonotype has at least ten counts. The V call is TRBV28, the J call TRBJ2-4; no definite D call. The V end was cut by 3 bases, the J end by 8 bases, with 5 bases between. Germline V lookup: CDR1 MDHEN, CDR2 SYDVKM. The CDR3 is 11 amino acids. For the CDR3, the DNA is TGTGCCAGCAGTTTTTATGACATTCAGTACTTC. It is translated as CASSFYDIQYF.

A remark on this clonotype: A much larger clone lies one base from this, so it may be a read error. The rearrangement uses TRBV2 and TRBJ2-3; no clear D. This CDR3 spans 13 amino acids. Looked up from germline, CDR1 is SNHLY and CDR2 is FYNNEI. V dropped 4 bases and J dropped 4 bases, with 9 bases sitting between them. CDR3 sequence (DNA): TGTGCCAGCAGTGTAGACATCGCAGATACGCAGTATTTT. Amino acids: CASSVDIADTQYF.

This clonotype was observed a single time. The chain combines TRBV11-2 with TRBJ2-5, with 12 positions matching TRBD2. Germline CDR1 SGHAT, CDR2 FQNNGV. J was trimmed by 2 bases and V by 0 bases; bases with no gene match: 4. The CDR3 extends over 17 amino acids. CDR3 loop: CASSLEGTSGPQETQYF. The CDR3 DNA follows: TGTGCCAGCAGCTTAGAGGGGACTAGCGGGCCGCAAGAGACCCAGTACTTC.

This clonotype was found a few times. The chain links TRBV28 to TRBJ2-2; 7 bases are shared with TRBD1. The junction had 11 bases not matched to a gene; V was cut back by 6 bases and J by 4 bases. Germline CDR1 MDHEN, CDR2 SYDVKM. The CDR3 length is 16 residues. CDR3 nucleotides: TGTGCCAGCAGACATGAAGGGGGCAGGGTCACCGGGGAGCTGTTTTTT. It is translated as CASRHEGGRVTGELFF. Looking up the rest from reference TRBV28 and TRBJ2-2 gives the full variable domain: DVKVTQSSRYLVKRTGEKVFLECVQDMDHENMFWYRQDPGLGLRLIYFSYDVKMKEKGDIPEGYSVSREKKERFSLILESASTNQTSMYLCASRHEGGRVTGELFFGEGSRLTVL.